This T cell receptor (beta chain) was profiled in a study of T cell responses to AZD1222 COVID-19 vaccine. Overall study findings and caveats: Regions left unmutated in variants are reportedly the target of nearly half of spike-specific TCRs.

In regard to this clone: Its antigen is unknown.

Produced via immunoSEQ multiplex PCR; TCRdb's table is partial and in-frame only. This sample has 150,000 to 200,000 clones, with 70% to 90% found just once. V was shortened by 4 bases and J by 4 bases, with 29 bases between the two germline ends. Germline values: CDR1 MNHEY, CDR2 SVGEGT. The CDR3 sequence is 20 residues long. The rearrangement uses TRBV6-2 or TRBV6-3 and TRBJ2-1; D is possibly TRBD1 or TRBD2 (5 bases each). The receptor was isolated from an adult who received the AZD1222 COVID-19 vaccine. The sample was peripheral blood, taken 28 days after the second AZD1222 dose. The CDR3 nucleotides are TGTGCCAGCAGTTCCGCCCTGGGGGAGCGGCAGTACCTTCATTACAATGAGCAGTTCTTC. This encodes CASSSALGERQYLHYNEQFF.